Each of the 32 T cell receptor beta chains below was sequenced from the same sample in a study of cytomegalovirus exposure and HLA in healthy donors. The PCR ran on 60 Vbeta and 13 Jbeta primers. Measured with immunoSEQ multiplex PCR; TCRdb has only the in-frame clones, and not every one. The sample holds about 160,000 clones. Sequencing was carried out using PBMCs. These TCRs come from a woman in her sixties or seventies in good health and CMV-seronegative.

The rearrangement joins TRBV5-1 to TRBJ2-4, with 8 bases that match TRBD1. After removal of 4 bases from V and 7 bases from J, the junction contained 13 bases not matched to a gene. Germline V gene sequence: CDR1 SGHRS, CDR2 YFSETQ. This CDR3 has 16 residues. The CDR3 loop reads CASSARQGTDGNIQYF. The CDR3 DNA follows: TGCGCCAGCAGCGCTCGACAGGGGACGGACGGGAACATTCAGTACTTC.

The chain carries TRBV6-6 and TRBJ2-1; 10 nucleotides match TRBD1. V lost 6 bases to trimming and J lost 7 bases; unmatched junction nucleotides: 3. This CDR3 is built from 13 residues. CDR1 is MNHNY and CDR2 is SVGAGI in the germline V gene (reference sequence). The CDR3 loop reads CASRDRGRNEQFF. The CDR3 DNA reads TGTGCCAGCAGAGACAGGGGGCGGAATGAGCAGTTCTTC.

The chain carries TRBV7-2 and TRBJ1-4; tentatively, D is TRBD1 (5 bases). Deletions cut 4 bases from V and 7 bases from J, with 13 bases between. Germline V gene lookup returns CDR1 SGHTA and CDR2 FQGNSA. CDR3 length: 14 amino acids. Here the CDR3 DNA reads TGTGCCAGCAGCTCCACAGGATGGGGTGAAAAACTGTTTTTT. Protein sequence: CASSSTGWGEKLFF. Variable domain in full (rest from reference TRBV7-2 and TRBJ1-4): GAGVSQSPSNKVTEKGKDVELRCDPISGHTALYWYRQSLGQGLEFLIYFQGNSAPDKSGLPSDRFSAERTGGSVSTLTIQRTQQEDSAVYLCASSSTGWGEKLFFGSGTQLSVL.

This sequence joins TRBV18 and TRBJ2-7; 13 bases are shared with TRBD2. With 1 base clipped from V and 3 bases from J, the junction kept 0 bases outside the gene matches. This CDR3 region has 15 residues. Germline CDR1 reads KGHSH; CDR2 reads LQKENI. CDR3 in amino acids: CASSPRTSGGYEQYF. In DNA form, the CDR3 reads TGTGCCAGCTCACCACGGACTAGCGGGGGCTACGAGCAGTACTTC.

The gene calls are TRBV6-1 and TRBJ2-5; D remains unclear. The DNA end favors TRBJ2-7, so the J call may be wrong. Germline CDR1 is MNHNS and CDR2 is SASEGT. This CDR3 comprises 12 residues. The CDR3 sequence: CASSESTYEQYF. CDR3 nucleotide sequence: TGTGCCAGCAGTGAAAGTACCTACGAGCAGTACTTC.

The V gene is TRBV27, the J gene TRBJ1-1; D is possibly TRBD1 (5 bases). The CDR3 spans 15 residues. In germline, CDR1 is MNHEY, CDR2 SMNVEV (reference sequence). Trimming removed 5 bases at V and 0 bases at J, with 13 bases between. The CDR3 protein is CASSPGVHMNTEAFF. Written as DNA, the CDR3 is TGTGCCAGCAGTCCGGGGGTCCATATGAACACTGAAGCTTTCTTT.

Worth noting for this clone: Other DNA sequences of this sample code for an identical CDR3. The chain is built from TRBV20-1 and TRBJ1-2; no clear D gene. The V and J ends lost 5 bases and 5 bases respectively, with 9 bases between them. The CDR3 consists of 11 residues. Germline CDR1 DFQATT, CDR2 SNEGSKA (reference sequence). The CDR3 DNA reads TGCAGTGCTCTAGGAGGTTATGGCTACACCTTC. Translating gives CSALGGYGYTF.

The chain is built from TRBV14 and TRBJ1-1, with D perhaps TRBD1 (5 bases). Trimming left V 6 bases short and J 4 bases short, with 15 bases between. This CDR3 is built from 14 residues. Germline values: CDR1 SGHDN, CDR2 FVKESK. The CDR3 DNA is TGTGCCAGCAGTCATACCGGGGGGACCACTGAAGCTTTCTTT. It specifies CASSHTGGTTEAFF.

This chain uses TRBV6-1 with TRBJ1-1; 7 bases match TRBD1. The germline V gene has CDR1 MNHNS and CDR2 SASEGT. CDR3 size: 15 residues. V lost 6 bases, J lost 1 base, and 8 bases stayed unmatched. The DNA of the CDR3 is TGTGCCAGCAGAGGTACAGGGGACGCGAACACTGAAGCTTTCTTT. As protein: CASRGTGDANTEAFF.

This sequence joins TRBV5-6 and TRBJ2-7, with unresolved D. CDR1 and CDR2 (germline): SGHDT, YYEEEE. Trimming took off 2 bases at V and 3 bases at J, with 9 bases between the two ends. CDR3 size: 13 residues. Here the CDR3 reads CASSFSSNYEQYF. The CDR3 nucleotides are TGTGCCAGCAGCTTTAGTAGTAACTACGAGCAGTACTTC.

This chain links TRBV19 with TRBJ1-1, with 11 bases aligning to TRBD1. After removal of 5 bases from V and 4 bases from J, the junction contained 9 bases not matched to a gene. There are 16 residues in the CDR3. Germline CDR1 is LNHDA and CDR2 is SQIVND (reference sequence). CDR3 in amino acids: CASSATGTGGRTEAFF. CDR3 coding DNA: TGTGCCAGTAGTGCCACCGGGACAGGGGGACGCACTGAAGCTTTCTTT.

The chain links TRBV5-4 to TRBJ2-1; 8 nucleotides agree with TRBD1. The germline CDR1 and CDR2 sequences are SGHNT and YYREEE (reference sequence). J gave up 8 bases and V 0 bases, and 1 base lay outside the gene matches. This CDR3 has 13 amino acids. This chain's CDR3 is CASSLDRGDEQFF. CDR3 in DNA: TGTGCCAGCAGCTTGGACAGGGGGGATGAGCAGTTCTTC.

The chain carries TRBV5-1 and TRBJ1-2, with 8 bases lining up with TRBD1. J was trimmed by 4 bases and V by 1 base; bases with no gene match: 9. CDR1 SGHRS and CDR2 YFSETQ come from the germline V gene. The CDR3 extends over 16 amino acids. The CDR3 spells CASSLSGQAGFYGYTF. The CDR3 nucleotides are TGCGCCAGCAGCTTGTCGGGACAGGCTGGTTTCTATGGCTACACCTTC.

The J gene is TRBJ2-2, the V gene TRBV18; D is uncertain. Trimming removed 0 bases at V and 0 bases at J, with 8 bases between. The CDR3 contains 16 residues. The germline CDR1 and CDR2 sequences are KGHSH and LQKENI. The CDR3 nucleotides are TGTGCCAGCTCACCACCAAGCCAATCGAACACCGGGGAGCTGTTTTTT. It yields the protein CASSPPSQSNTGELFF.

The rearrangement uses TRBV7-2 and TRBJ1-1; TRBD1 is a possible D gene (6 bases). Per the germline V gene, CDR1 is SGHTA and CDR2 is FQGNSA. The CDR3 is made up of 13 amino acids. The ends were cut back, 5 bases at V and 9 bases at J, with 16 bases in the middle. CDR3 bases: TGTGCCAGCAGCCTTTTTATACAGGGTAAAGCTTTCTTT. This translates into CASSLFIQGKAFF.

The rearrangement uses TRBV5-1 and TRBJ2-5; tentative D call: TRBD1 (6 bases). V lost 4 bases and J lost 3, with 13 bases in between. The CDR3 spans 14 residues. Germline CDR1 SGHRS, CDR2 YFSETQ. The CDR3 DNA is TGCGCCAGCAGCCACAGGGACGGGGAAGAGACCCAGTACTTC. The encoded protein is CASSHRDGEETQYF.

The V call is TRBV5-4, the J call TRBJ2-3, with 14 nucleotides matching TRBD2. The CDR3 contains 17 residues. The germline CDR1 and CDR2 sequences are SGHNT and YYREEE (reference sequence). Germline trimming cut 4 bases from V and 3 bases from J; bases unmatched to any gene: 7. The CDR3 reads CASSPGTSGSGTDTQYF. CDR3 nucleotides: TGTGCCAGCAGCCCCGGGACTAGCGGGAGCGGGACAGATACGCAGTATTTT.

This chain connects TRBV6-6 to TRBJ2-5, with D perhaps matching TRBD1 (6 bases). The germline CDR1 and CDR2 sequences are MNHNY and SVGAGI (reference sequence). Trimming took 0 bases from V and 2 from J, leaving 13 bases between them. This CDR3 comprises 16 residues. The CDR3, as DNA: TGTGCCAGCAGTTACTCGAGACAGGCAAAGCAAGAGACCCAGTACTTC. Its translation: CASSYSRQAKQETQYF.

The V gene is TRBV7-2, the J gene TRBJ2-5; D might be TRBD1 (6 bases). V was shortened by 5 bases and J by 5 bases, with 21 bases between the two germline ends. The CDR3 has 16 amino acids. CDR1 and CDR2 from the germline V gene are SGHTA and FQGNSA. The DNA of the CDR3 is TGTGCCAGCAGCCCACCGGGACAACTCGTCGGGGAGACCCAGTACTTC. Protein sequence: CASSPPGQLVGETQYF.

The chain is built from TRBV6-6 and TRBJ2-5; 7 bases match TRBD1. This CDR3 comprises 16 residues. Germline lookup yields CDR1 MNHNY and CDR2 SVGAGI (reference sequence). J lost 4 bases, V lost 0 bases, and 8 bases had no gene match. CDR3 sequence reads: CASSYSSQGVRETQYF. The CDR3 nucleotides read TGTGCCAGCAGTTACTCGTCTCAGGGGGTGAGAGAGACCCAGTACTTC.

The chain links TRBV6-1 to TRBJ1-5, with D maybe TRBD1 (5 bases). V gave up 0 bases and J gave up 1 base, with 7 bases separating them. This CDR3 contains 15 residues. From germline, CDR1 is MNHNS and CDR2 SASEGT. CDR3 in amino acids: CASSEAWGSNQPQHF. The CDR3 DNA reads TGTGCCAGCAGTGAAGCATGGGGCAGCAATCAGCCCCAGCATTTT.

The J gene is TRBJ2-3, the V gene TRBV7-3; tentatively, D is TRBD2 (5 bases). Germline CDR1 is SGHTA and CDR2 is FQGTGA. The CDR3 extends over 14 amino acids. V lost 6 bases, J lost 2 bases, and 12 bases lay in between. CDR3 loop: CASSFRGYTDTQYF. The CDR3 nucleotides read TGTGCCAGCAGTTTCCGAGGGTACACAGATACGCAGTATTTT.

This rearrangement joins TRBV7-9 to TRBJ2-7, with 13 bases fitting TRBD2. This CDR3 comprises 16 residues. From germline, CDR1 is SEHNR and CDR2 FQNEAQ (reference sequence). J lost 3 bases, V lost 4 bases, and 6 bases had no gene match. CDR3 residues: CASSSTSGGTNYEQYF. The CDR3 coding sequence is TGTGCCAGCAGCTCGACTAGCGGGGGGACAAACTACGAGCAGTACTTC.

The chain joins TRBV2 to TRBJ2-7, with 10 bases matching TRBD1. V shed 6 bases and J 3 bases; nucleotides not matched to a gene: 8. Germline V gene sequence: CDR1 SNHLY, CDR2 FYNNEI. The CDR3 is made up of 15 amino acids. The CDR3 loop is CASRISGQGIYEQYF. CDR3 nucleotides: TGTGCCAGCAGGATCTCGGGACAGGGGATCTACGAGCAGTACTTC.

This chain connects TRBV7-9 to TRBJ1-1; no reliable D call. This CDR3 has 15 amino acids. Germline-derived CDR1 and CDR2 are SEHNR and FQNEAQ (reference sequence). V dropped 1 base and J dropped 1 base, with 10 bases sitting between them. CDR3 bases: TGTGCCAGCAGCTTAGAAGTGTGGAGGAACACTGAAGCTTTCTTT. Its protein product is CASSLEVWRNTEAFF.

The chain combines TRBV7-8 with TRBJ1-6, with no clear D. The CDR3 is 16 residues long. Germline V lookup: CDR1 SGHVS, CDR2 FQNEAQ. Trimming took 5 bases from V and 10 from J, leaving 21 bases between them. Written as DNA, the CDR3 is TGTGCCAGCAGCGTAAGAGGAGGAAGGGTCGACTCACCCCTCCACTTT. Protein sequence: CASSVRGGRVDSPLHF.

This chain links TRBV27 with TRBJ1-4; 8 bases fit TRBD1. Per the germline V gene, CDR1 is MNHEY and CDR2 is SMNVEV (reference sequence). The length of the CDR3 is 11 residues. Trimming at V came to 8 bases and at J to 10 bases, leaving 3 bases not matched to a gene. The CDR3 protein is CASRTGRKLFF. CDR3 sequence (DNA): TGTGCCAGCCGGACAGGGAGAAAACTGTTTTTT.

The CDR3 protein is CASSELGVITGELFF. Here the CDR3 DNA reads TGTGCCAGCAGTGAATTAGGGGTAATCACCGGGGAGCTGTTTTTT. This sequence joins TRBV2 and TRBJ2-2, with D possibly being TRBD1 (5 bases). CDR3 length equals 15 residues. The germline CDR1 and CDR2 sequences are SNHLY and FYNNEI. Trimming shortened V by 2 bases and J by 4 bases, and 11 bases separated the two germline ends.

The chain carries TRBV6-1 and TRBJ1-2, with D possibly being TRBD1 (6 bases). V lost 5 bases and J lost 4, with 11 bases in between. The germline CDR1 and CDR2 sequences are MNHNS and SASEGT. The CDR3 extends over 13 amino acids. The CDR3 region has the DNA TGTGCCAGCAGTTCCCAGGACAGCTATGGCTACACCTTC. Translation gives CASSSQDSYGYTF.

This chain joins TRBV7-7 and TRBJ2-5; 8 bases map to TRBD1. CDR3 length equals 13 residues. Germline CDR1 and CDR2: SSHAT and FNYEAQ (reference sequence). V trimming: 5 bases; J trimming: 4 bases; junction bases outside the gene matches: 3. The CDR3 region has the DNA TGTGCCAGCAGCCGCGACAGGGGAGAGACCCAGTACTTC. Its translation is CASSRDRGETQYF.

The CDR3 is CASSLAGLGRYTDTQYF. CDR3 bases: TGTGCCAGCAGCTTGGCTGGACTAGGCCGCTACACAGATACGCAGTATTTT. The genes are TRBV7-8 and TRBJ2-3, with 7 positions matching TRBD2. V dropped 3 bases and J dropped 2; count of bases not matched to a gene: 11. There are 17 residues in the CDR3. Germline V gene lookup returns CDR1 SGHVS and CDR2 FQNEAQ.

The chain uses TRBV4-1 and TRBJ2-7; TRBD1 agrees at 7 bases. There are 16 residues in the CDR3. Germline V lookup: CDR1 MGHRA, CDR2 YSYEKL. The junction had 14 bases not matched to a gene; V was cut back by 5 bases and J by 4 bases. CDR3 protein: CASSLGTARGIYEQYF. DNA for the CDR3: TGCGCCAGCAGCTTGGGGACAGCCCGGGGTATATACGAGCAGTACTTC.